What follows are 7 T cell receptor beta chains derived from one specimen sequenced in a study of shared clonotypes between healthy human individuals. TCRdb's table, derived via immunoSEQ multiplex PCR, lists solely in-frame clones and lacks some. This sample has approximately 2.5 million clones, with 80% to 95% found just once. Sequenced input: naive CD4+ T cells from PBMCs. Subset specified: CD45RA+ positively selected. The receptors shown here come from a man aged 18 to 30 in good health. Some clones in this sample may be carry-over from other donors' samples.

On this clone itself: Other DNA sequences in the same sample also yield this CDR3. The chain recombines TRBV6-1 with TRBJ1-5; D may be TRBD1 (5 bases). Germline CDR1 is MNHNS and CDR2 is SASEGT. The V and J ends lost 6 bases and 3 bases respectively, with 9 bases between them. The CDR3 has 13 residues. CDR3 in amino acids: CASRTGNNQPQHF. For the CDR3, the DNA is TGTGCCAGCAGAACAGGCAACAATCAGCCCCAGCATTTT.

The chain couples TRBV7-2 to TRBJ2-1, with D unresolved. The CDR3 length is 14 residues. CDR1 is SGHTA and CDR2 is FQGNSA in the germline V gene. The germline V and J ends were trimmed by 2 bases and 6 bases, with 11 bases remaining between them. The CDR3 nucleotides read TGTGCCAGCAGCTTATACATCTACCTCAATGAGCAGTTCTTC. Amino acids: CASSLYIYLNEQFF.

The chain couples TRBV6-5 to TRBJ1-1, with a weak D call TRBD1 (6 bases). The germline V gene encodes CDR1 MNHEY and CDR2 SVGAGI. The CDR3 covers 13 residues. The V gene lost 7 bases and the J gene lost 4 bases, with 13 bases spanning the gap. The chain's CDR3 is CASTLRGGTEAFF. CDR3 nucleotides: TGTGCCAGCACTTTAAGGGGGGGCACTGAAGCTTTCTTT.

The rearrangement joins TRBV6-6 to TRBJ1-1; D is ambiguous. Germline loops: CDR1 MNHNY, CDR2 SVGAGI (reference sequence). Trimming left V 2 bases short and J 11 bases short, with 12 bases between. CDR3 length equals 12 residues. CDR3: CASSYPRGPAFF. The CDR3 bases are TGTGCCAGCAGTTACCCCCGAGGACCGGCTTTCTTT.

Of note for this clone: Other DNA sequences in this specimen translate into the identical CDR3. The rearrangement links TRBV28 to TRBJ1-5; D is perhaps TRBD1 (5 bases). There are 13 residues in the CDR3. The V end was cut by 2 bases, the J end by 4 bases, with 6 bases between. Germline V gene data show CDR1 as MDHEN and CDR2 as SYDVKM. CDR3 loop: CASSLTGNQPQHF. The CDR3 region has the DNA TGTGCCAGCAGTTTAACAGGTAATCAGCCCCAGCATTTT.

Of note for this clone: At the DNA level, this CDR3 is encoded by other sequences in the same sample as well. The J gene is TRBJ2-5, the V gene TRBV4-1, with a possible D match to TRBD1 (5 bases). CDR1 and CDR2 from the germline V gene are MGHRA and YSYEKL. The CDR3 runs 13 residues. With 3 bases removed from V and 5 bases from J, the gap between germline ends came to 10 bases. Here the CDR3 reads CASSQGLRETQYF. The DNA of the CDR3 is TGCGCCAGCAGCCAGGGGCTCAGGGAGACCCAGTACTTC.

The genes are TRBV2 and TRBJ2-2; TRBD2 matches 15 bases. J was trimmed by 7 bases and V by 5 bases; bases with no gene match: 5. In germline, CDR1 is SNHLY, CDR2 FYNNEI. This CDR3 region has 16 residues. As DNA, the CDR3 is TGTGCCAGCAGTCCGGGACTAGCGGGAGGAGGCGGGGAGCTGTTTTTT. Its translation is CASSPGLAGGGGELFF.